This entry lists 13 T cell receptor beta chains sequenced from one sample in a study of low-dose radiotherapy and immunotherapy resistance in tumors (dated by TCRdb to between 2020 and 2023). First-strand cDNA was synthesized using Superscript III and a set of TRAV- and TRBV-specific primers, so that both TCRalpha and TCRbeta chains were covered. TCRs were amplified with Phusion for roughly 20 PCR cycles using a constant-region primer together with the adapter attached to the V primers. The raw public reads went through TCRdb reprocessing: fastp at Q25, MiXCR clone calling, in-frame beta chains kept. Every entry covers one CDR3 protein and lists the most common genes and DNA from its rows. This sample comprises 15,000 to 20,000 distinct CDR3 sequences, about 74% of them detected only once. The ten most abundant clones make up about an eighth of the sample. The receptors derive from a human donor with advanced metastatic prostate, ovarian, gallbladder or colorectal cancer (not recorded which). This table probably holds off-target reads from a library built for another chain.

The chain recombines TRBV28 with TRBJ2-1, with D unclear. The CDR3 loop spans 12 amino acids. The germline V gene has CDR1 MDHEN and CDR2 SYDVKM. CDR3 sequence reads: CAAPSSHNEQFF. The DNA for the CDR3 is TGTGCAGCCCCAAGCAGTCACAATGAGCAGTTCTTC.

This chain links TRBV15 with TRBJ2-3; 13 bases agree with TRBD2. Germline CDR1 is LNHNV and CDR2 is YYDKDF (reference sequence). This CDR3 is built from 19 residues. The V segment lost 1 base and the J segment 0 bases; nucleotides outside the gene matches: 7. This CDR3 is CATSRARTSGSLSTDTQYF. The CDR3 nucleotides read TGTGCCACCAGCAGAGCGAGGACTAGCGGGAGTCTCAGCACAGATACGCAGTATTTT.

This rearrangement joins TRBV11-3 to TRBJ2-7, with 8 bases lining up with TRBD1. J was trimmed by 3 bases and V by 5 bases; bases with no gene match: 9. The CDR3 contains 15 residues. Germline lookup yields CDR1 SGHNT and CDR2 YENEEA. CDR3 residues: CASSAQPGQDYEQYF. CDR3 nucleotide sequence: TGTGCCAGCAGCGCCCAGCCGGGACAGGACTACGAGCAGTACTTC. Variable domain in full (rest from reference TRBV11-3 and TRBJ2-7): EAGVVQSPRYKIIEKKQPVAFWCNPISGHNTLYWYLQNLGQGPELLIRYENEEAVDDSQLPKDRFSAERLKGVDSTLKIQPAELGDSAVYLCASSAQPGQDYEQYFGPGTRLTVT.

The rearrangement joins TRBV11-3 to TRBJ2-5, with 7 positions matching TRBD1. CDR1 and CDR2 from the germline V gene are SGHNT and YENEEA. The CDR3 is 14 amino acids. V lost 4 bases and J lost 1; bases outside the gene matches: 3. The DNA of the CDR3 is TGTGCCAGCAGCTCCAGACAGGGCCAAGAGACCCAGTACTTC. Translating it yields CASSSRQGQETQYF.

The sample holds one count of this clonotype. The chain carries TRBV7-2 and TRBJ2-2; D ambiguous. CDR3 length: 17 amino acids. The V gene lost 4 bases and the J gene lost 3 bases, with 18 bases spanning the gap. Germline CDR1 SGHTA, CDR2 FQGNSA. DNA for the CDR3: TGTGCCAGCAGCTACCCCACCGGTTGGACGGACACCGGGGAGCTGTTTTTT. This gives the protein CASSYPTGWTDTGELFF. Full variable domain (missing parts from reference TRBV7-2 and TRBJ2-2): GAGVSQSPSNKVTEKGKDVELRCDPISGHTALYWYRQSLGQGLEFLIYFQGNSAPDKSGLPSDRFSAERTGGSVSTLTIQRTQQEDSAVYLCASSYPTGWTDTGELFFGEGSRLTVL.

This chain connects TRBV12-3 or TRBV12-4 to TRBJ2-2; 8 nucleotides match TRBD2. The CDR3 has 15 residues. V was clipped by 6 bases and J by 4 bases; unmatched bases: 7. The CDR3 reads CASRQLAEGTGELFF. CDR3 in DNA: TGTGCCAGCAGACAACTAGCGGAGGGCACCGGGGAGCTGTTTTTT.

The chain links TRBV6-2 or TRBV6-3 to TRBJ1-1, with TRBD1 matching over 8 bases. CDR3 length equals 15 residues. Germline V gene sequence: CDR1 MNHEY, CDR2 SVGEGT. V trimming: 2 bases; J trimming: 6 bases; junction bases outside the gene matches: 8. This chain's CDR3 is CASSYPWDRNPEAFF. CDR3 nucleotides: TGTGCCAGCAGTTACCCGTGGGACAGGAATCCTGAAGCTTTCTTT.

The gene calls are TRBV7-2 and TRBJ1-2; D is unresolved. Germline CDR1 SGHTA, CDR2 FQGNSA. The CDR3 totals 14 residues. The ends were cut back, 0 bases at V and 0 bases at J, with 5 bases in the middle. CDR3 region: CASSLAAANYGYTF. As DNA, the CDR3 is TGTGCCAGCAGCTTAGCCGCGGCTAACTATGGCTACACCTTC.

This clonotype has just one count. The chain uses TRBV7-2 and TRBJ1-2, with 7 bases identical to TRBD1. This CDR3 region has 14 residues. The germline CDR1 and CDR2 sequences are SGHTA and FQGNSA. The V gene end was trimmed by 4 bases and the J gene end by 5 bases; junction bases not matched to a gene: 7. CDR3 sequence reads: CASSSAGGLYGYTF. The CDR3 DNA reads as TGTGCCAGCAGCTCCGCAGGGGGTCTTTATGGCTACACCTTC.

The gene calls are TRBV7-6 and TRBJ2-7, with a possible D match to TRBD1 (6 bases). The CDR3 loop spans 15 amino acids. V was clipped by 5 bases and J by 6 bases, with 20 bases between them. In germline, CDR1 is SGHVS, CDR2 FNYEAQ. The CDR3 here is CASSRLDRKSTEQYF. The CDR3, as DNA: TGTGCCAGCAGCCGCTTGGACAGAAAGTCTACCGAGCAGTACTTC.

This chain links TRBV12-3 or TRBV12-4 with TRBJ1-4, with 12 nucleotides matching TRBD1. The J segment lost 14 bases and the V segment lost 6 bases, leaving 19 bases of the junction unmatched. The CDR3 has 17 residues. The CDR3 reads CASSPSGTGGRGSGLFF. The CDR3 DNA sequence: TGTGCCAGCAGCCCTTCCGGGACAGGGGGCCGCGGGTCTGGGCTGTTTTTT.

This rearrangement joins TRBV9 to TRBJ2-2; 9 bases fit TRBD1. This CDR3 comprises 15 residues. The germline V gene encodes CDR1 SGDLS and CDR2 YYNGEE. Losses at the gene ends were 3 bases for V and 5 bases for J; bases not matched to a gene: 5. The CDR3, as DNA: TGTGCCAGCAGCGCCGGACAGGGGAAAACCGGGGAGCTGTTTTTT. This encodes CASSAGQGKTGELFF.

The rearrangement uses TRBV1 and TRBJ2-5; the table gives TRBD2 as D, unverified against the DNA. TRBV1 is classified as a pseudogene. This CDR3 spans 17 amino acids. The CDR3 region is CASSQVGGASGTETQYF. The CDR3 DNA follows: TGTGCCAGCAGCCAAGTTGGCGGGGCTAGCGGGACCGAGACCCAGTACTTC.